The present TCR beta chain was sequenced within a study of spatial heterogeneity in lung cancer. Across the whole study: Mean representation of each unique TCR and UMI combination in the raw reads exceeded 9.5 occurrences.

This clonotype was recorded a few times. A unique molecular identifier was attached to every TCR cDNA molecule. TCRdb analysed the 5' RACE reads with MiXCR anew, one entry per CDR3 protein. The data contain tens of thousands of distinct CDR3 sequences, about an eighth of them singletons. Time point of the sample: sample taken at primary tumor resection. Unsorted whole RNA samples from tumor, nontumor lung or frozen PBMC were sequenced. The donors comprised around 76 untreated early-stage non-small cell lung cancer patients. CDR1 is SGDLS and CDR2 is YYNGEE in the germline V gene. The V end was cut by 2 bases, the J end by 2 bases, with 13 bases between. The CDR3 loop spans 15 amino acids.

Here the sequenced sample was PBMCs, taken at surgery. This TCR derives from a male donor with early-stage non-small cell lung cancer. This chain joins TRBV9 and TRBJ2-5; perhaps TRBD2 as D (6 bases). The CDR3 sequence is CASSVLGLAQETQYF. CDR3 DNA: TGTGCCAGCAGCGTCCTCGGGCTAGCGCAAGAGACCCAGTACTTC.